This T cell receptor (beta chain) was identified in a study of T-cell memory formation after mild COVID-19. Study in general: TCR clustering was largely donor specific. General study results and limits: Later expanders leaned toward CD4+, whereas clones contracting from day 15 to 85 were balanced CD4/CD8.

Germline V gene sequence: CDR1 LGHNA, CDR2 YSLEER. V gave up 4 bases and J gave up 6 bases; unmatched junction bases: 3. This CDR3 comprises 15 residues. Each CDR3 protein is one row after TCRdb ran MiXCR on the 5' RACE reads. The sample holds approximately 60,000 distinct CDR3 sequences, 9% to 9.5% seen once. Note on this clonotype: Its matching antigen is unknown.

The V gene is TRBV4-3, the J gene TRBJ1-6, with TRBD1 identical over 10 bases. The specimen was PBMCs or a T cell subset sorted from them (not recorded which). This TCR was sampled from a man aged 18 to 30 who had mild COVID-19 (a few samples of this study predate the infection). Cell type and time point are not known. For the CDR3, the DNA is TGCGCCAGCAGCCCGGGACAGGGGCCTAATTCACCCCTCCACTTT. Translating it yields CASSPGQGPNSPLHF.